Shown below are 14 T cell receptor beta chains from a single sample sequenced in a study of cytomegalovirus exposure and HLA in healthy donors. The PCR ran on 60 Vbeta and 13 Jbeta primers. TCRdb's table, derived via immunoSEQ multiplex PCR, lists solely in-frame clones and lacks some. The sample holds around 53,000 clones. Sample: PBMCs. The source of these receptors is a woman in her 30s in good health and CMV-seropositive.

The rearrangement links TRBV4-1 to TRBJ2-1; 7 bases map to TRBD2. V shed 6 bases and J 10 bases; nucleotides not matched to a gene: 3. This CDR3 has 11 amino acids. Germline assignment: CDR1 MGHRA and CDR2 YSYEKL. CDR3 DNA sequence: TGCGCCAGCAGGAGCGGGGTCGAGCAGTTCTTC. This gives the protein CASRSGVEQFF.

The chain combines TRBV2 with TRBJ1-1, with D possibly matching TRBD1 (6 bases). Trimming shortened V by 9 bases and J by 1 base, and 15 bases separated the two germline ends. The CDR3 loop spans 14 amino acids. Germline lookup yields CDR1 SNHLY and CDR2 FYNNEI. The CDR3 region is CARGDTEQNTEAFF. In DNA, the CDR3 is TGTGCCAGAGGGGACACGGAACAGAACACTGAAGCTTTCTTT. Variable domain in full (rest from reference TRBV2 and TRBJ1-1): EPEVTQTPSHQVTQMGQEVILRCVPISNHLYFYWYRQILGQKVEFLVSFYNNEISEKSEIFDDQFSVERPDGSNFTLKIRSTKLEDSAMYFCARGDTEQNTEAFFGQGTRLTVV.

The CDR3 DNA sequence: TGTGCCAGCAGCTTTCAGGGCACAGATACGCAGTATTTT. Its translation is CASSFQGTDTQYF. The chain has TRBV7-9 and TRBJ2-3; no firm D call. Germline CDR1 is SEHNR and CDR2 is FQNEAQ (reference sequence). This CDR3 has 13 residues. V lost 3 bases and J 1 base, leaving 5 bases between the germline ends.

The V call is TRBV11-3, the J call TRBJ2-7, with D perhaps TRBD2 (5 bases). The CDR3 contains 12 residues. CDR1 and CDR2 (germline): SGHNT, YENEEA. Trimming removed 6 bases from V and 3 bases from J, with 9 bases in between. In nucleotides, the CDR3 is TGTGCCAGCAGGGCAGGAGGCTACGAGCAGTACTTC. Its translation: CASRAGGYEQYF.

For this clone: At one end the junction does not follow the germline gene, possibly because of a read error. The V gene is TRBV29-1, the J gene TRBJ2-5; TRBD2 agrees at 8 bases. CDR1 is SQVTM, CDR2 ANQGSEA, per germline. This CDR3 comprises 15 residues. Here the CDR3 DNA reads TGCAGCGTCCGGGGCTTGCGGGGGGTCCAAGAGACCCAGCACTTC. It yields the protein CSVRGLRGVQETQHF. The full variable domain, in which reference TRBV29-1 and TRBJ2-5 provide the parts outside the CDR3, is SAVISQKPSRDICQRGTSLTIQCQVDSQVTMMFWYRQQPGQSLTLIATANQGSEATYESGFVIDKFPISRPNLTFSTLTVSNMSPEDSSIYLCSVRGLRGVQETQHFGPGTRLLVL.

This chain connects TRBV28 to TRBJ1-2, with D possibly matching TRBD1 (6 bases). This CDR3 is built from 15 residues. CDR1 and CDR2 (germline): MDHEN, SYDVKM. V lost 3 bases to trimming and J lost 1 base, with 12 bases between them. The CDR3: CASSFGQQLNYGYTF. The CDR3, as DNA: TGTGCCAGCAGTTTCGGACAGCAACTTAACTATGGCTACACCTTC.

The chain is built from TRBV28 and TRBJ1-5; D is uncertain. The V gene's germline CDR1 is MDHEN and CDR2 SYDVKM. The CDR3 runs 16 residues. Trimming took 2 bases from V and 2 from J, leaving 13 bases between them. CDR3 bases: TGTGCCAGCAGTTTACGGCTTGGAGTCCGCAATCAGCCCCAGCATTTT. Protein product: CASSLRLGVRNQPQHF. Filled out from reference TRBV28 and TRBJ1-5, the complete variable domain reads DVKVTQSSRYLVKRTGEKVFLECVQDMDHENMFWYRQDPGLGLRLIYFSYDVKMKEKGDIPEGYSVSREKKERFSLILESASTNQTSMYLCASSLRLGVRNQPQHFGDGTRLSIL.

The V gene is TRBV30, the J gene TRBJ2-4, with 8 nucleotides matching TRBD2. Germline CDR1 is GTSNPN and CDR2 is SVGIG (reference sequence). The CDR3 loop spans 15 amino acids. J was trimmed by 0 bases and V by 2 bases; bases with no gene match: 3. The CDR3 DNA follows: TGTGCCTGGAGTTCCGGGGGGGCAGCCAAAAACATTCAGTACTTC. It translates to CAWSSGGAAKNIQYF.

The chain couples TRBV11-3 to TRBJ2-5; D is ambiguous. Germline V gives CDR1 SGHNT, CDR2 YENEEA. The CDR3 contains 12 residues. Trimming shortened V by 7 bases and J by 1 base, and 7 bases separated the two germline ends. The CDR3 here is CASTQSQETQYF. The CDR3, as DNA: TGTGCCAGCACCCAATCCCAAGAGACCCAGTACTTC.

The rearrangement joins TRBV2 to TRBJ1-2, with 7 bases lining up with TRBD1. Germline lookup yields CDR1 SNHLY and CDR2 FYNNEI. Unmatched junction bases numbered 4, after V lost 5 bases and J lost 1 base. There are 14 residues in the CDR3. The CDR3 region is CASSRDSDNYGYTF. The CDR3 DNA is TGTGCCAGCAGTAGGGACAGTGATAACTATGGCTACACCTTC.

The chain joins TRBV2 to TRBJ2-7, with D tentatively TRBD2 (5 bases). Germline V gene sequence: CDR1 SNHLY, CDR2 FYNNEI. V was trimmed by 6 bases and J by 0 bases, leaving 18 bases between them. This CDR3 comprises 16 residues. This chain's CDR3 is CASSQMTDWSSYEQYF. In nucleotides, the CDR3 is TGTGCCAGCAGCCAAATGACGGACTGGAGCTCCTACGAGCAGTACTTC.

V and J are TRBV30 and TRBJ2-7, with 8 bases matching TRBD1. With V trimmed by 5 bases and J by 2 bases, 2 bases remained unmatched. The V gene's germline CDR1 is GTSNPN and CDR2 SVGIG (reference sequence). The CDR3 runs 12 residues. The CDR3 is CAWAGQAYEQYF. The CDR3 DNA is TGTGCCTGGGCGGGACAGGCCTACGAGCAGTACTTC.

V usage is TRBV9 and J usage is TRBJ2-1, with 16 bases lining up with TRBD2. The CDR3 covers 22 residues. V was pared by 0 bases and J by 8 bases, with 20 bases of the junction left unmatched. The germline V gene has CDR1 SGDLS and CDR2 YYNGEE. CDR3 loop: CASSVGLNRGLAGGLSSDEQFF. The CDR3 bases are TGTGCCAGCAGCGTAGGACTCAATAGGGGACTAGCGGGGGGGCTGAGTAGTGATGAGCAGTTCTTC.

The rearrangement links TRBV5-5 to TRBJ1-2, with D maybe TRBD1 (5 bases). Trimming took off 0 bases at V and 8 bases at J, with 11 bases between the two ends. CDR3 length equals 13 residues. Germline V gene sequence: CDR1 SGHKS, CDR2 YYEKEE (reference sequence). The CDR3: CASSLGPPGGYTF. CDR3 sequence (DNA): TGTGCCAGCAGCTTGGGGCCCCCAGGGGGCTACACCTTC.